This T cell receptor beta chain emerged from a study of lymphopenia after photon versus proton radiotherapy (dated by TCRdb to between 2019 and 2020). In the study overall: Photon and proton radiation therapy were compared by the study for their immunological effects in patients with gastrointestinal tumors who developed high-grade lymphopenia. The goal of the study was to characterize the differences between the two radiation modalities in how they affect the immune system. The roughly 21 patients in the cohort had gastrointestinal tumors, were treated with either photon or proton therapy, and subsequently developed lymphopenia.

This clone showed up just once. This clone's antigen is unknown. It has no much larger one-base neighbor in the sample; base qualities were not kept. Libraries came from the immunoSEQ multiplex PCR assay. T cell repertoires were profiled by deep sequencing of rearranged TCR beta loci, alongside multiparametric flow cytometry. TCRdb limited this immuneACCESS table to in-frame rearrangements with V and J called. A share of clones is missing; checked studies link under half to unresolved V genes, and the rest is unexplained. For this sample there are some 40,000 clones; more than 85% appear just once. The ten largest make up roughly 15% of the sample. Points the paper makes about the study in general: Among patients across the cohort who died, overall survival time showed an inverse correlation with a larger post-nadir drop in TCR diversity. The survival association was examined only in patients who died, and the authors described better survival with proton therapy as a possibility, not as a demonstrated result. Relative stability during treatment was observed in proton-treated patients, whereas loss of naive T cells and TCR diversity and gain of effector/memory populations were observed in photon-treated patients. After the lymphocyte count nadir, repertoires from photon-treated patients showed oligoclonal expansion, particularly of CD8+ Temra cells, and this expansion drove the decline in diversity.

The CDR3 covers 16 residues, taking in both the cysteine and the phenylalanine. The only DNA kept is the CDR3, 48 bases in frame from the first base. CDR1 and CDR2 are drawn from the germline V gene: MDHEN, SYDVKM. V is pared back by 6 bases and J by 0 bases, with 18 bases lying between the germline termini. The TCR originated in a man aged 55 to 70 with cholangiocarcinoma. The V and J genes are TRBV28 and TRBJ2-7; perhaps TRBD1 is the D gene, with 5 bases matching. The material was peripheral blood, obtained from a patient treated with photon-based radiotherapy. The nucleotide sequence is TGTGCCAGCAGGGGTACTCGAGTGGGGCGCTCCTACGAGCAGTACTTC. It codes for CASRGTRVGRSYEQYF.